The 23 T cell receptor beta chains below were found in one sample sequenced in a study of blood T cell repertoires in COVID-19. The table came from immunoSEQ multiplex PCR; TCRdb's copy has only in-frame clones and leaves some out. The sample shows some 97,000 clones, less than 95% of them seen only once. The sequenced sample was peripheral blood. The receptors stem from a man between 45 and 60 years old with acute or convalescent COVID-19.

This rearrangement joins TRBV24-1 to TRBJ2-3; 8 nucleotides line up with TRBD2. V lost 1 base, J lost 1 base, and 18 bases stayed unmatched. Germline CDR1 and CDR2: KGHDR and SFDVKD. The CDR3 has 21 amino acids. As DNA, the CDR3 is TGTGCCACCAGTGATTTCGGAAGGGGGGCCGGGAGGGCCCGGGGCACAGATACGCAGTATTTT. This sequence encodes CATSDFGRGAGRARGTDTQYF.

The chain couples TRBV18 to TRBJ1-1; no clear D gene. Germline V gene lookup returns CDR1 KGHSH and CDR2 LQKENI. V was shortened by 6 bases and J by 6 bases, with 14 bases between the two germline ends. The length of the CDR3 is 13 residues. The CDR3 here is CASSPDFRAEAFF. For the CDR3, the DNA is TGTGCCAGCTCTCCCGACTTTCGCGCTGAAGCTTTCTTT.

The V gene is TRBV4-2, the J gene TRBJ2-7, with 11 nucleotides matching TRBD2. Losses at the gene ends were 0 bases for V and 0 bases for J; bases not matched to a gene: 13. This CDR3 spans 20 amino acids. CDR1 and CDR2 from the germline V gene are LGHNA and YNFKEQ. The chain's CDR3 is CASSQDTGIAGGPSSYEQYF. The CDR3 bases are TGTGCCAGCAGCCAAGATACGGGAATAGCGGGAGGGCCAAGCTCCTACGAGCAGTACTTC.

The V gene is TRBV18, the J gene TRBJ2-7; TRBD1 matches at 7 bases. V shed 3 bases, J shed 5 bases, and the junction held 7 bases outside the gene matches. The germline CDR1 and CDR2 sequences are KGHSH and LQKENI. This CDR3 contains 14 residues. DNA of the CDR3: TGTGCCAGCTCACCCTTACAGGGGAACAACGAGCAGTACTTC. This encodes CASSPLQGNNEQYF.

CDR3 amino acids: CAISESIGQGSLLSQYF. As DNA, the CDR3 is TGTGCCATCAGTGAGTCGATTGGGCAGGGTAGTCTGTTAAGTCAGTACTTC. The rearrangement joins TRBV10-3 to TRBJ2-7; perhaps TRBD1 as D (5 bases). V lost 0 bases and J lost 10, with 25 bases in between. This CDR3 has 17 residues. Germline V gene data show CDR1 as ENHRY and CDR2 as SYGVKD.

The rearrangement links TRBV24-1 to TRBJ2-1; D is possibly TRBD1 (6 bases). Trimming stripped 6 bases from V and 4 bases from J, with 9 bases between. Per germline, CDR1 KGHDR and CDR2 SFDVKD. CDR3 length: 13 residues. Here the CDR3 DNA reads TGTGCCACCAGTCCAGGGGAGTACAATGAGCAGTTCTTC. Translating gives CATSPGEYNEQFF.

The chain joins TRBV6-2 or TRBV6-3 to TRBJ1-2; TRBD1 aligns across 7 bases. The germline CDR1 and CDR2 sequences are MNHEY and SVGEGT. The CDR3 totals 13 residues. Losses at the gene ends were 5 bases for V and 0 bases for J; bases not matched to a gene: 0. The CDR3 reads CASSDRANYGYTF. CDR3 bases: TGTGCCAGCAGTGACAGGGCTAACTATGGCTACACCTTC.

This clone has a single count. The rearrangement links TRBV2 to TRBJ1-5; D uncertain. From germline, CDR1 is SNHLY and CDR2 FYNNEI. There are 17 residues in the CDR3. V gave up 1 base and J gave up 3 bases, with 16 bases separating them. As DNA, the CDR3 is TGTGCCAGCAGTGAAGGGGCAGACCGGGGAATCAATCAGCCCCAGCATTTT. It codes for CASSEGADRGINQPQHF.

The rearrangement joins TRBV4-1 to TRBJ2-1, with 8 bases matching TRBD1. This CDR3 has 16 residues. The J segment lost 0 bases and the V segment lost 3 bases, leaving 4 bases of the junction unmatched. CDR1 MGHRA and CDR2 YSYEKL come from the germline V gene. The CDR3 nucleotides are TGCGCCAGCAGCCACAACAGGGGGAGCTCCTACAATGAGCAGTTCTTC. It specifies CASSHNRGSSYNEQFF.

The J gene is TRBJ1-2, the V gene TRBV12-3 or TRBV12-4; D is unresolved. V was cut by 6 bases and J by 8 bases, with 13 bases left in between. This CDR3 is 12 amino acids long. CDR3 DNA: TGTGCCAGCAGAAATGTTGGAGGAGGCTACACCTTC. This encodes CASRNVGGGYTF.

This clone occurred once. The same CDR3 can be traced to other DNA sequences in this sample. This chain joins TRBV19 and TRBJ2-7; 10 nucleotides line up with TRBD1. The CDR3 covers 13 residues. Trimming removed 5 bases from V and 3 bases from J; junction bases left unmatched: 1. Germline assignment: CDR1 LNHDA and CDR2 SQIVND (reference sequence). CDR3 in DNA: TGTGCCAGTAGTCGGGACAGGGGCTACGAGCAGTACTTC. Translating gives CASSRDRGYEQYF.

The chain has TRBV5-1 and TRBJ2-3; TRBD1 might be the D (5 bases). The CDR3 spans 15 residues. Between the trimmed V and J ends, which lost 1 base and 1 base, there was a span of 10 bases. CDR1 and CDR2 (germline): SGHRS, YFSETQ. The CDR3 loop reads CASSLTTQGTDTQYF. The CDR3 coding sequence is TGCGCCAGCAGCTTGACCACACAGGGCACAGATACGCAGTATTTT.

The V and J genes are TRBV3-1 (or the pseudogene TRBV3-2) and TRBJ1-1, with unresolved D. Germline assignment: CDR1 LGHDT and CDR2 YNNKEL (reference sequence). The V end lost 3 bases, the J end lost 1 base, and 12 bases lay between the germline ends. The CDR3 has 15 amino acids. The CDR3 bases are TGTGCCAGCAGCCACGGGGTGAGCCGGAACACTGAAGCTTTCTTT. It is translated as CASSHGVSRNTEAFF.

The CDR3 here is CASSLVFLAGNYNEQFF. In DNA, the CDR3 is TGTGCCAGCAGCTTAGTTTTCCTAGCGGGTAATTACAATGAGCAGTTCTTC. The chain employs TRBV7-2 and TRBJ2-1; 8 bases are shared with TRBD2. The CDR3 length is 17 residues. The V gene's germline CDR1 is SGHTA and CDR2 FQGNSA. The trim removed 1 base at V and 4 bases at J, leaving 9 bases unmatched.

The CDR3 sequence: CASSPGDRQAKNIQYF. The CDR3 DNA sequence: TGTGCCAGCAGCCCAGGGGACAGGCAGGCCAAAAACATTCAGTACTTC. V usage is TRBV6-2 or TRBV6-3 and J usage is TRBJ2-4, with 8 bases fitting TRBD1. CDR1 MNHEY and CDR2 SVGEGT come from the germline V gene. The CDR3 sequence is 16 residues long. V was clipped by 6 bases and J by 1 base; unmatched bases: 8.

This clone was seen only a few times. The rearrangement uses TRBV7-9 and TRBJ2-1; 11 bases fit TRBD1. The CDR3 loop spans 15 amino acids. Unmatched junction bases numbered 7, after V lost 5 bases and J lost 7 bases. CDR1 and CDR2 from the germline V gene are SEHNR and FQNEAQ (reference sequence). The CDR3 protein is CASSHGQGAGNEQFF. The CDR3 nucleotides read TGTGCCAGCAGCCACGGACAGGGGGCTGGGAATGAGCAGTTCTTC.

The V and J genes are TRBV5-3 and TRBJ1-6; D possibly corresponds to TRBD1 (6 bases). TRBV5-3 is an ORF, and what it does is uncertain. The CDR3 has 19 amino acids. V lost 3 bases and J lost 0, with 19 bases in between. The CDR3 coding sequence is TGTGCCAGAAGCTCATGTTGGGACACCCACAGCTCCTATAATTCACCCCTCCACTTT. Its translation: CARSSCWDTHSSYNSPLHF.

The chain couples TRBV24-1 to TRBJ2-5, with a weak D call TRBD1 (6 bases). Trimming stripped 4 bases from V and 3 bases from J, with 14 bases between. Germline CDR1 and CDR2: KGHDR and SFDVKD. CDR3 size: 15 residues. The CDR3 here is CATSEGQLGKETQYF. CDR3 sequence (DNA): TGTGCCACCAGTGAAGGACAGTTAGGGAAAGAGACCCAGTACTTC.

As DNA, the CDR3 is TGTGCCACCAGTGACCCAGGACAGGGAGTGGTGGAGACCCAGTACTTC. It yields the protein CATSDPGQGVVETQYF. The gene calls are TRBV24-1 and TRBJ2-5, with 8 bases aligning to TRBD1. V shed 4 bases, J shed 5 bases, and the junction held 11 bases outside the gene matches. The CDR3 sequence is 16 residues long. Per the germline V gene, CDR1 is KGHDR and CDR2 is SFDVKD.

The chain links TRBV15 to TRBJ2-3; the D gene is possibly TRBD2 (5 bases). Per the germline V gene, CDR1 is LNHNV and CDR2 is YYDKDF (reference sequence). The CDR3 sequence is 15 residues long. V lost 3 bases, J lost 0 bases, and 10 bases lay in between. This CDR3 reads CATSRAEASTDTQYF. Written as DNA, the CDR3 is TGTGCCACCAGCAGGGCGGAGGCGAGCACAGATACGCAGTATTTT.

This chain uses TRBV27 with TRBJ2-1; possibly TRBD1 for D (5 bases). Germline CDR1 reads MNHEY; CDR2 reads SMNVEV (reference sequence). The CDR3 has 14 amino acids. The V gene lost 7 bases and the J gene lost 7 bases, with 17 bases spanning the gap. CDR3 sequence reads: CASTPLAGSNEQFF. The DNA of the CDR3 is TGTGCCAGCACCCCTCTGGCAGGGTCGAATGAGCAGTTCTTC.

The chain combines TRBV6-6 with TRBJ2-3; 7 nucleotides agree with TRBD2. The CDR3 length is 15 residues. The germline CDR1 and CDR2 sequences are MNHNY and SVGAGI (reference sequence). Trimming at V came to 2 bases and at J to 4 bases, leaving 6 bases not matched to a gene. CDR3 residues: CASSYGLADPDTQYF. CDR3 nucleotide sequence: TGTGCCAGCAGTTACGGGCTAGCGGATCCAGATACGCAGTATTTT.

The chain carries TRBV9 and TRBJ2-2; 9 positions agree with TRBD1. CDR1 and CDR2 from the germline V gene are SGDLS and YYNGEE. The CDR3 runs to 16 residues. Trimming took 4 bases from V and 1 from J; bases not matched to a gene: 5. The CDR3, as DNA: TGTGCCAGCAGCCCGCGGACAGGGGAGAACACCGGGGAGCTGTTTTTT. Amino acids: CASSPRTGENTGELFF.